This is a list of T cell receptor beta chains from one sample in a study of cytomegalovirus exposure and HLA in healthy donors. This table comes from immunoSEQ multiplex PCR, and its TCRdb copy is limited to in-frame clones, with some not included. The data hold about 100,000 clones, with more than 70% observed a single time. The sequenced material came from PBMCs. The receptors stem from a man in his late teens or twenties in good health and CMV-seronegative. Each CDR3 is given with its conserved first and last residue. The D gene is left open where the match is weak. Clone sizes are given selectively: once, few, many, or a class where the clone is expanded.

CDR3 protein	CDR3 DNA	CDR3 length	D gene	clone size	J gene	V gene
CASSLSGGREQYF	TGTGCCAGCAGCTTAAGCGGGGGGAGGGAGCAGTACTTC	13	TRBD2	-	TRBJ2-7	TRBV7-8
CASSRTGGRQETQYF	TGTGCCAGCAGTCGTACAGGGGGGCGACAAGAGACCCAGTACTTC	15	TRBD1	-	TRBJ2-5	TRBV7-3
CASSPDGGRNTEAFF	TGCGCCAGCAGCCCCGATGGGGGGAGGAACACTGAAGCTTTCTTT	15	-	-	TRBJ1-1	TRBV4-3
CASSLTGGGSSQPQHF	TGTGCCAGCAGTTTAACCGGGGGGGGATCTTCTCAGCCCCAGCATTTT	16	-	-	TRBJ1-5	TRBV28
CASSRPTGRPYEQYF	TGTGCCAGCAGTCGTCCGACAGGGCGCCCTTACGAGCAGTACTTC	15	TRBD1	-	TRBJ2-7	TRBV6-5
CASSYAGDTEAFF	TGTGCCAGCAGTTACGCAGGGGATACTGAAGCTTTCTTT	13	-	-	TRBJ1-1	TRBV6-5
CASEDQGSSKNIQYF	TGTGCCAGCGAGGACCAGGGATCGAGCAAAAACATTCAGTACTTC	15	-	-	TRBJ2-4	TRBV5-4
CASSLTGPYNEQFF	TGTGCCAGCAGCTTGACAGGGCCCTACAATGAGCAGTTCTTC	14	-	few	TRBJ2-1	TRBV5-6
CASSEGGVNQPQHF	TGTGCCAGCAGCGAGGGAGGGGTAAATCAGCCCCAGCATTTT	14	-	few	TRBJ1-5	TRBV5-6
CASSPEIGQGQNEQFF	TGTGCCAGCAGTCCTGAAATAGGACAGGGGCAGAATGAGCAGTTCTTC	16	TRBD1	-	TRBJ2-1	TRBV27
CASNRDYHTF	TGTGCCAGCAATAGGGACTACCACACTTTT	10	TRBD2	-	TRBJ2-3	TRBV2
CASSITGNEQFF	TGTGCCAGCAGCATCACTGGCAATGAGCAGTTCTTC	12	-	-	TRBJ2-1	TRBV7-2
CASSADLGPGEKLFF	TGTGCCAGCAGCGCGGACTTAGGGCCTGGTGAAAAACTGTTTTTT	15	-	-	TRBJ1-4	TRBV9
CASSSKTSGTDTQYF	TGTGCCAGCAGCTCCAAGACTAGCGGCACAGATACGCAGTATTTT	15	TRBD2	few	TRBJ2-3	TRBV7-3
CASSSSFDNPYEQYF	TGTGCCAGCAGCTCCTCCTTCGACAACCCCTACGAGCAGTACTTC	15	-	once	TRBJ2-7	TRBV11-2
CASGSRRGGELFF	TGTGCCAGCGGGTCCAGGAGGGGCGGGGAGCTGTTTTTT	13	-	-	TRBJ2-2	TRBV5-6
CASSYPRGGEASSPLF	TGTGCCAGCAGTTACCCGCGGGGGGGGGAGGCCTCATCACCCCTCTTC	16	TRBD2	once	TRBJ2-7	TRBV6-6
CASSFSGFDEQYF	TGTGCCAGCAGTTTTTCCGGGTTCGACGAGCAGTACTTC	13	-	-	TRBJ2-7	TRBV2
CASSLGGDISQPQHF	TGTGCCAGCAGCTTAGGGGGGGATATTAGTCAGCCCCAGCATTTT	15	-	-	TRBJ1-5	TRBV11-2
CASSPPGLAGGKTQYF	TGTGCCAGCAGTCCACCGGGACTAGCGGGGGGTAAGACCCAGTACTTC	16	TRBD2	-	TRBJ2-5	TRBV27
CASSLEEGWGNNSPLHF	TGTGCCAGCAGCTTAGAGGAGGGATGGGGGAATAATTCACCCCTCCACTTT	17	-	many	TRBJ1-6	TRBV7-2
CASSIELRGSEAFF	TGCGCCAGCAGCATTGAACTCAGGGGGTCTGAAGCTTTCTTT	14	TRBD1	-	TRBJ1-1	TRBV5-1
CASSGGGPNTEAFF	TGTGCCAGCAGCGGGGGGGGGCCCAACACTGAAGCTTTCTTT	14	-	-	TRBJ1-1	TRBV9
CASSLDRVGTLGGNTIYF	TGCGCCAGCAGCTTGGACAGGGTCGGAACGCTAGGTGGAAACACCATATATTTT	18	-	-	TRBJ1-3	TRBV5-1
CASGLLVGAGALQPNGYTF	TGTGCTAGTGGTTTGCTCGTAGGGGCAGGGGCCCTTCAGCCGAATGGCTACACCTTC	19	-	-	TRBJ1-2	TRBV12-5
CASSLEADSYNEQFF	TGTGCCAGCAGCTTAGAGGCGGACTCCTACAATGAGCAGTTCTTC	15	-	-	TRBJ2-1	TRBV7-3
CASRGQGASTGELFF	TGTGCCAGCAGGGGACAGGGGGCGAGTACCGGGGAGCTGTTTTTT	15	TRBD1	-	TRBJ2-2	TRBV9
CASRPTRGTDTQYF	TGTGCCAGCAGGCCAACCAGGGGAACAGATACGCAGTATTTT	14	-	once	TRBJ2-3	TRBV6-5
CASSDGTSGGLTDTQYF	TGTGCCAGCAGCGATGGGACTAGCGGGGGCCTCACAGATACGCAGTATTTT	17	TRBD2	-	TRBJ2-3	TRBV9
CASSQVGGGTEAFF	TGCGCCAGCAGCCAAGTCGGGGGAGGCACTGAAGCTTTCTTT	14	-	-	TRBJ1-1	TRBV4-3
CASSQGTGAYYEQYF	TGCGCCAGCAGCCAAGGGACAGGGGCCTACTACGAGCAGTACTTC	15	TRBD1	-	TRBJ2-7	TRBV4-1